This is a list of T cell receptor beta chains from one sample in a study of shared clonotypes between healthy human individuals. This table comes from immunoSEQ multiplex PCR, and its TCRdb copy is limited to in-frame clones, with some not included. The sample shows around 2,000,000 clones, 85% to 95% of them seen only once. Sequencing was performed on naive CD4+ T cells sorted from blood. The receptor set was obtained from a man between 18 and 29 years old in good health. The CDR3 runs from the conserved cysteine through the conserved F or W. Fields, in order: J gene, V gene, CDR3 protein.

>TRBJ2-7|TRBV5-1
CASSRNTGGNYEQYF
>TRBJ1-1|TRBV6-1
CASSVTGPNTEAFF
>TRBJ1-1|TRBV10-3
CAISGNNTAEAFF
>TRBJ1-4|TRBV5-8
CASSPTGGGNEKLFF
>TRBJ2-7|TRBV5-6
CASSLGNEQYF
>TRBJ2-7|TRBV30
CAWNEGPRHEQYF
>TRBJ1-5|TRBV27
CASSLWPPGGNQPQHF
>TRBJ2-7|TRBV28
CASSFRSYEQYF
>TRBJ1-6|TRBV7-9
CASSLGTVNSPLHF
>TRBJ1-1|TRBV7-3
CASSLEEVNTEAFF
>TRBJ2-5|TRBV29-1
CSAAQETQYF
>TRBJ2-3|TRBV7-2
CASTQLAVSTDTQYF
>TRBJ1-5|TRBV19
CASSIPQGSNQPQHF
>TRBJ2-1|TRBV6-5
CASSYRPTSGYNEQFF
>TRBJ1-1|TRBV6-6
CASSYRQGNTEAFF
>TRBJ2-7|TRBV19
CASREDRGRNEQYF
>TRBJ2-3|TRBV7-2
CASSPRDTQYF